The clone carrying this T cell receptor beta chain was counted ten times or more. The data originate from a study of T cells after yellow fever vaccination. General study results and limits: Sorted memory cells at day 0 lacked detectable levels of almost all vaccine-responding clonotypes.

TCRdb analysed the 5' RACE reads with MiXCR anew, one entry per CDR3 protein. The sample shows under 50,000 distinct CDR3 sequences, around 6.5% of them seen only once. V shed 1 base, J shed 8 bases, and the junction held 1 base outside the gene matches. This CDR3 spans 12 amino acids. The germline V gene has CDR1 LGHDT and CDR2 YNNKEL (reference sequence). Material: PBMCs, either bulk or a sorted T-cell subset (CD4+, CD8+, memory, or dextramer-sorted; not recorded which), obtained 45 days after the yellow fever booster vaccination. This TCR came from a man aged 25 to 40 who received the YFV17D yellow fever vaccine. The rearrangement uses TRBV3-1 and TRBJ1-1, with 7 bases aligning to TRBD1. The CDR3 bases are TGTGCCAGCAGCCAAGGGACAGGAGAAGCTTTCTTT. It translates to CASSQGTGEAFF.